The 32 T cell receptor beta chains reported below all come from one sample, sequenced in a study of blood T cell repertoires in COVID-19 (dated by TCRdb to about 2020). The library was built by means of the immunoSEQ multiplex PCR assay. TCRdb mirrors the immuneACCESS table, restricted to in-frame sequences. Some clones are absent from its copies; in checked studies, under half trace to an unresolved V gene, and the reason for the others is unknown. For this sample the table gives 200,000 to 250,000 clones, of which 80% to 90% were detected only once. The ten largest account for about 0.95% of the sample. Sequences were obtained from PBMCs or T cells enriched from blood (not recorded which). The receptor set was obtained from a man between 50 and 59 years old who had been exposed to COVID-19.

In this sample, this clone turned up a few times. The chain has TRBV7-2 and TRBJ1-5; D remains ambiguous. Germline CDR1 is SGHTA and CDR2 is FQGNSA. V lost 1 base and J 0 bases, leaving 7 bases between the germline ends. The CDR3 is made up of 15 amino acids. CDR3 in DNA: TGTGCCAGCAGCTTAGTCACCTATAGCAATCAGCCCCAGCATTTT. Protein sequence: CASSLVTYSNQPQHF. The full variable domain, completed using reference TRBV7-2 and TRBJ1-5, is GAGVSQSPSNKVTEKGKDVELRCDPISGHTALYWYRQSLGQGLEFLIYFQGNSAPDKSGLPSDRFSAERTGGSVSTLTIQRTQQEDSAVYLCASSLVTYSNQPQHFGDGTRLSIL.

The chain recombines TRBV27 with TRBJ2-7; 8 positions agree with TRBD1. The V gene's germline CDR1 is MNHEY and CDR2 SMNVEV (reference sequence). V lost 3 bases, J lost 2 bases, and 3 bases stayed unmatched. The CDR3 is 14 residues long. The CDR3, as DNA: TGTGCCAGCAGTTTTCAGGGGGCAACCTACGAGCAGTACTTC. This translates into CASSFQGATYEQYF.

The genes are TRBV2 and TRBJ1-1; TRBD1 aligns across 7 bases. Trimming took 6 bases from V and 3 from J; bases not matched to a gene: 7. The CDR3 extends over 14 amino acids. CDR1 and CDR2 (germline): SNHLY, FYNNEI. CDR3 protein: CASRPPGGHTEAFF. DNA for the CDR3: TGTGCCAGCAGACCCCCAGGGGGGCACACTGAAGCTTTCTTT.

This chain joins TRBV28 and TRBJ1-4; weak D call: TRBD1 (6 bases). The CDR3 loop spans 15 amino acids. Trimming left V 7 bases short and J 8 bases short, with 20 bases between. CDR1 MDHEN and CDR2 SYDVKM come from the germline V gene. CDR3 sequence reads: CASNTPLGGREKLFF. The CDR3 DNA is TGTGCCAGCAATACCCCTCTAGGGGGTAGAGAAAAACTGTTTTTT.

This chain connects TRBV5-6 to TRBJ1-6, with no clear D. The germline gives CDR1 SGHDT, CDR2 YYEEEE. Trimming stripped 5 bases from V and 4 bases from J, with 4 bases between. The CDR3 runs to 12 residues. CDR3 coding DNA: TGTGCCAGCAGTCCTTATAATTCACCCCTCCACTTT. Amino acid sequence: CASSPYNSPLHF.

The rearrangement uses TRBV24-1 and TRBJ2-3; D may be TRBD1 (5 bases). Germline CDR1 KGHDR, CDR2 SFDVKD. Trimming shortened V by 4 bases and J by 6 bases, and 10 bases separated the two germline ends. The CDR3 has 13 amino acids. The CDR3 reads CATSDSGRDTQYF. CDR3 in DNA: TGTGCCACCAGTGACTCAGGGCGGGATACGCAGTATTTT.

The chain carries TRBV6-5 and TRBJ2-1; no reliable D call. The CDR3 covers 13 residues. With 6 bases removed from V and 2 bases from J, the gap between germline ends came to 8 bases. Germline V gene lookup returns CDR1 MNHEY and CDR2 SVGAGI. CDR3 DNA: TGTGCCAGCAGGGCCGAAGCCTACAATGAGCAGTTCTTC. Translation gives CASRAEAYNEQFF.

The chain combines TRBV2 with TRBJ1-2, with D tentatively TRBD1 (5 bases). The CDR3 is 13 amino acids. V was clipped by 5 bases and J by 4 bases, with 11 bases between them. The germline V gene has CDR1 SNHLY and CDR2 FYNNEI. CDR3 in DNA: TGTGCCAGCAGTACACAGGAATTCTATGGCTACACCTTC. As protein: CASSTQEFYGYTF.

CDR3 bases: TGTGCCAGCAGTTTCATAGCGGGATCTAGCACAGATACGCAGTATTTT. Protein sequence: CASSFIAGSSTDTQYF. The rearrangement joins TRBV28 to TRBJ2-3, with TRBD2 matching over 8 bases. The ends lost 3 bases at V and 0 bases at J; junction bases unmatched: 5. The CDR3 spans 16 residues. CDR1 MDHEN and CDR2 SYDVKM come from the germline V gene.

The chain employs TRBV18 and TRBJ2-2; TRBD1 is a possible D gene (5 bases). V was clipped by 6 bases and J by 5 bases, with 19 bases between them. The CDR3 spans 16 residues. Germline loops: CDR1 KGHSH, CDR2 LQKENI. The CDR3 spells CASSQGQGAITGELFF. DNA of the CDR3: TGTGCCAGCTCTCAAGGACAAGGTGCCATTACCGGGGAGCTGTTTTTT.

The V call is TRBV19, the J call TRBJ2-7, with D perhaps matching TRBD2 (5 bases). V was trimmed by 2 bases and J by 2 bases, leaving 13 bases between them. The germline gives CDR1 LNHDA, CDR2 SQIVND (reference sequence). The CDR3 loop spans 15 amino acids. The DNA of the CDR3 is TGTGCCAGTAGTATAAATCTGGGAGCAGCCTACGAGCAGTACTTC. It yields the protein CASSINLGAAYEQYF.

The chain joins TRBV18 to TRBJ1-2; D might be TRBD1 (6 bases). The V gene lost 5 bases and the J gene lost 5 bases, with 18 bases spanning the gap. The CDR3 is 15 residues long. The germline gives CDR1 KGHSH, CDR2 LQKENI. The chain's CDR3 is CASSAAGGAKYGYTF. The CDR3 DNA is TGTGCCAGCTCAGCCGCGGGGGGCGCGAAGTATGGCTACACCTTC.

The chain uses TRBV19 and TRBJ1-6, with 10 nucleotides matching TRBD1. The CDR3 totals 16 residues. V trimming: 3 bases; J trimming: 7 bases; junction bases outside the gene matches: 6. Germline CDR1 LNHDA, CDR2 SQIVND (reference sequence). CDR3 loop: CASSIRSGQGNSPLHF. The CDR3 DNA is TGTGCCAGTAGTATTCGGTCGGGACAGGGGAATTCACCCCTCCACTTT.

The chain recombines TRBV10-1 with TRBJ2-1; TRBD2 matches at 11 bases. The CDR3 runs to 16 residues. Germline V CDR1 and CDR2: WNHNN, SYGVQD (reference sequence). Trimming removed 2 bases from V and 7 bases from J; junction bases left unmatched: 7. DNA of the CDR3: TGCGCCAGCAGTGAGCTAGCGGGAGGCGCCGTTAATGAGCAGTTCTTC. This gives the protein CASSELAGGAVNEQFF.

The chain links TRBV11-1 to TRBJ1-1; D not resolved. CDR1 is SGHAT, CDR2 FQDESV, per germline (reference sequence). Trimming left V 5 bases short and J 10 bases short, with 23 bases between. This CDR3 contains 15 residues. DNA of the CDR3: TGTGCCAGCAGCCCGGCGACTCTCGGCAGTTCCGCAGCTTTCTTT. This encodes CASSPATLGSSAAFF.

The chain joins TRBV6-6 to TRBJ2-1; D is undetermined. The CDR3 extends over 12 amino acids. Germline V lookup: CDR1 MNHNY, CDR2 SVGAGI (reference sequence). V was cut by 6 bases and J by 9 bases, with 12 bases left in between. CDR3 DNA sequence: TGTGCCAGCAGGCACCAGGTCAGTGAGCAGTTCTTC. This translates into CASRHQVSEQFF.

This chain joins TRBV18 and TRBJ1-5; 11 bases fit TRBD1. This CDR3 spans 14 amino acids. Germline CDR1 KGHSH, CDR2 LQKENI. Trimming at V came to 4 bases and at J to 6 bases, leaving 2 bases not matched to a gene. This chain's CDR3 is CASSQGTGGQPQHF. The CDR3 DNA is TGTGCCAGCTCACAAGGGACAGGGGGTCAGCCCCAGCATTTT.

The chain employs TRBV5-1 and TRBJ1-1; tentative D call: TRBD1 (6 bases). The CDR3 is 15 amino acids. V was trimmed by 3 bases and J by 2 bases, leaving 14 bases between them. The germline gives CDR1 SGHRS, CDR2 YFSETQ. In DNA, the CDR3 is TGCGCCAGCAGCTCGCAAACAGGGCTAAACACTGAAGCTTTCTTT. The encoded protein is CASSSQTGLNTEAFF.

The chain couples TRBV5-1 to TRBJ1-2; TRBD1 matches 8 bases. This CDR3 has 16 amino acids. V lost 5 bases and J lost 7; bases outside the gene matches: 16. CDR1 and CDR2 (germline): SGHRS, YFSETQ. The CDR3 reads CASRSQGASVMSGYTF. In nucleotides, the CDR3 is TGCGCCAGCAGGTCCCAGGGGGCTTCGGTCATGAGTGGCTACACCTTC.

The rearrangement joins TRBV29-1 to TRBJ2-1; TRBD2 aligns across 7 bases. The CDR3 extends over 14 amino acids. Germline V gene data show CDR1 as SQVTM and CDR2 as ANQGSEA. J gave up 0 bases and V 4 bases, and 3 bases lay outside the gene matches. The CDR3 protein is CSVVTSYSYNEQFF. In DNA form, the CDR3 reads TGCAGCGTTGTGACTAGCTACTCCTACAATGAGCAGTTCTTC.

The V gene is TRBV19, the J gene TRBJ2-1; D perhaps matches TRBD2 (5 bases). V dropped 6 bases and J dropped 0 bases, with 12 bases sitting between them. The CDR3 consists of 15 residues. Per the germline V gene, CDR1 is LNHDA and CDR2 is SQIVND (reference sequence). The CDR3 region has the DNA TGTGCCAGTAGCCCCGGGGTAAGCTCCTACAATGAGCAGTTCTTC. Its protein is CASSPGVSSYNEQFF. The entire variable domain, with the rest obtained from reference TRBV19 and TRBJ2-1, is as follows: DGGITQSPKYLFRKEGQNVTLSCEQNLNHDAMYWYRQDPGQGLRLIYYSQIVNDFQKGDIAEGYSVSREKKESFPLTVTSAQKNPTAFYLCASSPGVSSYNEQFFGPGTRLTVL.

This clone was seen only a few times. DNA of the CDR3: TGTGCCAGCAGCTTAGAAGCCTTCTCTGGAAACACCATATATTTT. Its protein product is CASSLEAFSGNTIYF. V usage is TRBV11-2 and J usage is TRBJ1-3; D gene ambiguous. Germline CDR1 is SGHAT and CDR2 is FQNNGV. CDR3 length equals 15 residues. Trimming pared 0 bases from V and 0 bases from J, leaving 6 bases between.

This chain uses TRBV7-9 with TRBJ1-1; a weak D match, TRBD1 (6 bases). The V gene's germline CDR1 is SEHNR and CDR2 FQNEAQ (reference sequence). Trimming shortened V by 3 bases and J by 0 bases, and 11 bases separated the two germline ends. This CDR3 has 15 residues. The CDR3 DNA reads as TGTGCCAGCAGCTTGTCCGGACAGATGAACACTGAAGCTTTCTTT. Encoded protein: CASSLSGQMNTEAFF.

This CDR3 reads CASSFGSGWTEAFF. The DNA of the CDR3 is TGTGCCAGCAGCTTCGGGTCAGGGTGGACTGAAGCTTTCTTT. V is TRBV5-5 and J is TRBJ1-1; possible D gene TRBD1, 5 bases. V was shortened by 2 bases and J by 5 bases, with 13 bases between the two germline ends. Germline V gene sequence: CDR1 SGHKS, CDR2 YYEKEE (reference sequence). This CDR3 is 14 amino acids long.

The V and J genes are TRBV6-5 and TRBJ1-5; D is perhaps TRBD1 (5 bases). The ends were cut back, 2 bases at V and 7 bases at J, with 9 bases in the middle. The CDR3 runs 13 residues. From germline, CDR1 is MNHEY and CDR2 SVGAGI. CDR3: CASSYMGGQPQHF. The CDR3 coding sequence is TGTGCCAGCAGTTACATGGGGGGGCAGCCCCAGCATTTT.

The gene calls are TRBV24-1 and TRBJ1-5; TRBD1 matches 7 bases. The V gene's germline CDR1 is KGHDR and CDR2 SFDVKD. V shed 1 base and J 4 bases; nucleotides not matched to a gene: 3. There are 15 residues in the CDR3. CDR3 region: CATSDFGTENQPQHF. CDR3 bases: TGTGCCACCAGTGATTTCGGGACAGAGAATCAGCCCCAGCATTTT.

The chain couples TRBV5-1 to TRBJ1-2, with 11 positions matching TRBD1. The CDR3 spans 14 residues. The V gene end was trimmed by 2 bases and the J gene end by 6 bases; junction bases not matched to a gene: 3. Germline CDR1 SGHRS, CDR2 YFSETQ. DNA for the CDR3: TGCGCCAGCAGCTTTGGACAGGGGGCGGATGGCTACACCTTC. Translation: CASSFGQGADGYTF.

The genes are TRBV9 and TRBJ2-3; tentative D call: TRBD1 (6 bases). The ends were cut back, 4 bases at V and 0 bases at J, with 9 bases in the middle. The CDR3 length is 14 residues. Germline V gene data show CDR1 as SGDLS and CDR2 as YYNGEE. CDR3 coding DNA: TGTGCCAGCAGCCGACAGGAAAGCACAGATACGCAGTATTTT. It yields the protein CASSRQESTDTQYF.

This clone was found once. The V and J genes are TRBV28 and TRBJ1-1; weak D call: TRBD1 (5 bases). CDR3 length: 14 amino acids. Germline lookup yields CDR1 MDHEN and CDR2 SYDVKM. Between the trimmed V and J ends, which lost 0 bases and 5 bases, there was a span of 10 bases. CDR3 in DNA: TGTGCCAGCAGTTTATGGACAGCAAGGACTGAAGCTTTCTTT. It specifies CASSLWTARTEAFF.

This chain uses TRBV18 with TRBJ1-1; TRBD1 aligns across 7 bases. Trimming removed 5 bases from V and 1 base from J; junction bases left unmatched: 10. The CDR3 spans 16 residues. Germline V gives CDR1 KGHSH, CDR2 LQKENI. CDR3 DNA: TGTGCCAGCTCATACCGAACAGGGGCCTCGAACACTGAAGCTTTCTTT. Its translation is CASSYRTGASNTEAFF.

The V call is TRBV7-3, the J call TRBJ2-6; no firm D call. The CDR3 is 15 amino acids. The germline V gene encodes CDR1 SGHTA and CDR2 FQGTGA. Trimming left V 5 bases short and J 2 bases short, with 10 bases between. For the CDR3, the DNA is TGTGCCAGCAGCCGACAATTTGCTGGGGCCAACGTCCTGACTTTC. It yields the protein CASSRQFAGANVLTF. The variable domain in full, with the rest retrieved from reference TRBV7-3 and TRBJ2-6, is GAGVSQTPSNKVTEKGKYVELRCDPISGHTALYWYRQSLGQGPEFLIYFQGTGAADDSGLPNDRFFAVRPEGSVSTLKIQRTERGDSAVYLCASSRQFAGANVLTFGAGSRLTVL.

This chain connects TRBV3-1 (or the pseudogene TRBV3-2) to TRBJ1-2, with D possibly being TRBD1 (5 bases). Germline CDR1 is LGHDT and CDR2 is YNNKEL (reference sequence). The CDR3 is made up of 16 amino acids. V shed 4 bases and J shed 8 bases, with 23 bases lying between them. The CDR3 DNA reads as TGTGCCAGCAGCCCCCCGGGACTGCCTAAGATAGTGGGCTACACCTTC. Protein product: CASSPPGLPKIVGYTF.